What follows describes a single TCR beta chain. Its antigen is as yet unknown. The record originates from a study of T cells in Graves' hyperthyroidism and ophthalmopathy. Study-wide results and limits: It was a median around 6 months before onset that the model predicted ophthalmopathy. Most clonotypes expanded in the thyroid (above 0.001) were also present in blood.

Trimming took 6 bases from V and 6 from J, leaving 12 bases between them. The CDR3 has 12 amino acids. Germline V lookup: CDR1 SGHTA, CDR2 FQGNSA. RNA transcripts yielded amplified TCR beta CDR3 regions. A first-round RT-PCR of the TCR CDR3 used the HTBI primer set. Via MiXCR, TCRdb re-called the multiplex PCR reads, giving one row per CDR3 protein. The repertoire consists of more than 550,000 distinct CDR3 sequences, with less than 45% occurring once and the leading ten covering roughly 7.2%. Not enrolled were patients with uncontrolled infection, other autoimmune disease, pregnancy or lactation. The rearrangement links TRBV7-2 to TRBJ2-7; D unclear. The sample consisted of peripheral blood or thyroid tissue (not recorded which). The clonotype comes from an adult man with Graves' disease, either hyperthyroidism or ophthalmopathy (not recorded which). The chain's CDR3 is CASSEAYSEQYF. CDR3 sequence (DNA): TGTGCCAGCAGTGAAGCTTACTCCGAGCAGTACTTC.